Following are 26 T cell receptor beta chains from one sample sequenced in a study of T-cell reconstitution after alpha-beta-depleted transplantation in children. Preparing the TCRbeta library involved the use of unique molecular identifiers. TCRdb reprocessed the PCR reads with MiXCR, giving one entry per CDR3 protein. The table has about 200,000 distinct CDR3 sequences, 5% to 6.5% seen once. This material consisted of PBMCs, taken before TCRalphabeta/CD19-depleted stem cell transplant. These TCRs come from a girl less than two years old with combined immunodeficiency, due to receive a stem cell transplant.

This clonotype has ten or more counts. The V call is TRBV24-1, the J call TRBJ2-5, with D perhaps matching TRBD1 or TRBD2 (6 bases each). In germline, CDR1 is KGHDR, CDR2 SFDVKD. This CDR3 region has 15 residues. The V end lost 7 bases, the J end lost 0 bases, and 14 bases lay between the germline ends. DNA of the CDR3: TGTGCCACCAGCGCTACGGGGGCCTACCAAGAGACCCAGTACTTC. Its protein is CATSATGAYQETQYF.

This clonotype has ten or more counts. The rearrangement links TRBV12-3 or TRBV12-4 to TRBJ2-1; D might be TRBD1 (6 bases). The CDR3 totals 13 residues. The germline V and J ends were trimmed by 5 bases and 9 bases, with 14 bases remaining between them. CDR3 residues: CASSPTGSGEQFF. In DNA form, the CDR3 reads TGTGCCAGCAGTCCAACAGGGTCGGGTGAGCAGTTCTTC.

This clonotype was seen many times. The V gene is TRBV7-2, the J gene TRBJ2-7; 12 positions match TRBD2. This CDR3 has 16 amino acids. V was clipped by 5 bases and J by 1 base; unmatched bases: 6. Germline CDR1 reads SGHTA; CDR2 reads FQGNSA. The CDR3 DNA reads as TGTGCCAGCAGCCTGAAGACTAGCGGGGGATCCTACGAGCAGTACTTC. This codes for CASSLKTSGGSYEQYF.

This clonotype was observed many times. The genes are TRBV11-3 and TRBJ2-3; 7 bases fit TRBD2. CDR1 and CDR2 from the germline V gene are SGHNT and YENEEA. J lost 1 base, V lost 4 bases, and 5 bases had no gene match. CDR3 size: 15 residues. In DNA, the CDR3 is TGTGCCAGCAGCTGGGGGGGGATCGGCACAGATACGCAGTATTTT. Translation gives CASSWGGIGTDTQYF.

This clonotype appeared many times. A junction end diverges from the germline sequence, so it may reflect a read error. V and J are TRBV20-1 and TRBJ2-7, with D perhaps TRBD1 (7 bases). Per germline, CDR1 DFQATT and CDR2 SNEGSKA (reference sequence). The CDR3 covers 13 residues. The CDR3 loop is CSARDRGTGTAFF. In DNA form, the CDR3 reads TGCAGTGCTAGAGACCGGGGGACCGGGACAGCCTTCTTC.

This clonotype has a count of ten or more. The CDR3 region has the DNA TGCAGCGTCGACAGGGGCCCGTTGGACGGGGAGCAGTACTTC. Translating it yields CSVDRGPLDGEQYF. The rearrangement joins TRBV29-1 to TRBJ2-7; 8 positions agree with TRBD1. The trim removed 6 bases at V and 7 bases at J, leaving 14 bases unmatched. The CDR3 is 14 residues long. The V gene's germline CDR1 is SQVTM and CDR2 ANQGSEA.

In its sample, this clonotype was seen a few times. The J gene is TRBJ1-1, the V gene TRBV4-3, with D perhaps matching TRBD1 (6 bases). Trimming pared 0 bases from V and 3 bases from J, leaving 11 bases between. CDR1 is LGHNA, CDR2 YSLEER, per germline. The CDR3 sequence is 15 residues long. The chain's CDR3 is CASSQDTGRYTEAFF. The CDR3 DNA reads as TGCGCCAGCAGCCAAGACACAGGGCGGTACACTGAAGCTTTCTTT.

This clonotype was counted many times. The rearrangement uses TRBV20-1 and TRBJ2-1; TRBD2 agrees at 7 bases. This CDR3 comprises 17 residues. CDR1 is DFQATT and CDR2 is SNEGSKA in the germline V gene (reference sequence). V dropped 5 bases and J dropped 0; count of bases not matched to a gene: 13. The CDR3 region has the DNA TGCAGTGCTCGGATGACTAGCTCTTCGACCTCCTACAATGAGCAGTTCTTC. This gives the protein CSARMTSSSTSYNEQFF.

This clonotype was detected ten times or more. Here the CDR3 reads CSASDPAEWTQYF. DNA of the CDR3: TGCAGTGCTAGTGACCCCGCGGAATGGACCCAGTACTTC. V usage is TRBV20-1 and J usage is TRBJ2-5; D gene ambiguous. This CDR3 comprises 13 residues. The V end lost 3 bases, the J end lost 7 bases, and 15 bases lay between the germline ends. Germline CDR1 and CDR2: DFQATT and SNEGSKA (reference sequence).

This clonotype was counted at least ten times. This sequence joins TRBV27 and TRBJ2-7; 11 bases map to TRBD2. V was clipped by 1 base and J by 3 bases; unmatched bases: 11. This CDR3 is built from 18 residues. The germline CDR1 and CDR2 sequences are MNHEY and SMNVEV (reference sequence). CDR3 in DNA: TGTGCCAGCAGTTTATTCCCTGGGGTAGCGGGAGGGATCTACGAGCAGTACTTC. Amino acids: CASSLFPGVAGGIYEQYF.

Many counts were recorded for this clonotype. V is TRBV5-6 and J is TRBJ2-3; TRBD2 agrees at 8 bases. Trimming at V came to 0 bases and at J to 2 bases, leaving 20 bases not matched to a gene. The germline V gene has CDR1 SGHDT and CDR2 YYEEEE. The CDR3 spans 21 residues. The CDR3 reads CASSLDTGRALLLAATDTQYF. The CDR3 DNA reads TGTGCCAGCAGCTTGGATACCGGGAGGGCCCTTCTCCTGGCAGCCACAGATACGCAGTATTTT.

This clonotype has ten or more counts. The chain uses TRBV27 and TRBJ2-7, with D maybe TRBD1 (6 bases). This CDR3 has 12 residues. Germline V gene lookup returns CDR1 MNHEY and CDR2 SMNVEV (reference sequence). Trimming removed 5 bases from V and 11 bases from J, with 16 bases in between. CDR3 residues: CASSPGQHPKYF. For the CDR3, the DNA is TGTGCCAGCAGTCCAGGACAGCACCCGAAGTACTTC.

This clonotype was counted ten times or more. V and J are TRBV7-3 and TRBJ2-3; TRBD2 is a possible D gene (6 bases). The CDR3 covers 15 residues. Trimming took off 4 bases at V and 4 bases at J, with 15 bases between the two ends. Germline V lookup: CDR1 SGHTA, CDR2 FQGTGA. CDR3 nucleotides: TGTGCCAGCAGCTCCGACGGGGGAAGCGCAGATACGCAGTATTTT. Translated, it gives CASSSDGGSADTQYF.

The V call is TRBV7-2, the J call TRBJ2-5; 7 positions match TRBD2. The germline V gene encodes CDR1 SGHTA and CDR2 FQGNSA. The CDR3 extends over 17 amino acids. J lost 2 bases, V lost 5 bases, and 14 bases had no gene match. The CDR3 sequence is CASSRGVSGEDQETQYF. CDR3 DNA: TGTGCCAGCAGCCGGGGGGTCTCGGGGGAGGATCAAGAGACCCAGTACTTC.

About this clonotype itself: A single base separates this from a much larger clone, so it may be a read error. V is TRBV5-6 and J is TRBJ2-1; D not resolved. Germline V lookup: CDR1 SGHDT, CDR2 YYEEEE. The CDR3 totals 12 residues. The CDR3 sequence is CASSDPANELFF. In DNA form, the CDR3 reads TGTGCCAGCAGCGATCCTGCGAATGAGCTGTTCTTC.

This clonotype was picked up many times. This sequence joins TRBV12-3 or TRBV12-4 and TRBJ2-1; possible D gene TRBD2, 6 bases. This CDR3 is built from 14 residues. Trimming took off 8 bases at V and 2 bases at J, with 13 bases between the two ends. The DNA of the CDR3 is TGTGCCAGCCTACTTGCGGGAACCTACAATGAGCAGTTCTTC. Protein: CASLLAGTYNEQFF.

This clonotype was counted at least ten times. The chain combines TRBV13 with TRBJ1-1, with D perhaps TRBD1 (5 bases). Trimming took 5 bases from V and 2 from J, leaving 12 bases between them. The CDR3 has 14 residues. The germline V gene encodes CDR1 PRHDT and CDR2 FYEKMQ (reference sequence). The CDR3 here is CASSTGRGNTEAFF. In DNA, the CDR3 is TGTGCCAGCAGCACAGGACGGGGAAACACTGAAGCTTTCTTT.

J is TRBJ1-5 and V is TRBV10-3; 8 bases match TRBD1. After removal of 4 bases from V and 7 bases from J, the junction contained 6 bases not matched to a gene. CDR3 length: 14 residues. Germline-derived CDR1 and CDR2 are ENHRY and SYGVKD. Here the CDR3 DNA reads TGTGCCATCAGTGCACAGGGGGAAGGACAGCCCCAGCATTTT. Residues: CAISAQGEGQPQHF.

This clonotype has ten or more counts. V is TRBV28 and J is TRBJ2-7; D might be TRBD2 (6 bases). Looked up from germline, CDR1 is MDHEN and CDR2 is SYDVKM. CDR3 size: 15 residues. Deletions cut 1 base from V and 2 bases from J, with 12 bases between. The CDR3 region has the DNA TGTGCCAGCAGTTTATATCCGGGAGACACCTACGAGCAGTACTTC. Protein sequence: CASSLYPGDTYEQYF. The full variable domain, in which reference TRBV28 and TRBJ2-7 provide the parts outside the CDR3, is DVKVTQSSRYLVKRTGEKVFLECVQDMDHENMFWYRQDPGLGLRLIYFSYDVKMKEKGDIPEGYSVSREKKERFSLILESASTNQTSMYLCASSLYPGDTYEQYFGPGTRLTVT.

This clonotype was recorded at least ten times. The rearrangement uses TRBV21-1 and TRBJ2-1; no check of the table's D call, TRBD1, against the DNA was made. TRBV21-1 is noted as a pseudogene. The CDR3 is 16 residues long. The chain's CDR3 is CASRTRGDRRGDEQFF. The CDR3 coding sequence is TGTGCCAGCAGAACCCGGGGGGACAGGCGGGGGGATGAGCAGTTCTTC.

The table lists this clonotype with many counts. V usage is TRBV3-1 and J usage is TRBJ2-7; D not certain. V was shortened by 0 bases and J by 2 bases, with 11 bases between the two germline ends. The CDR3 length is 15 residues. Germline V gives CDR1 LGHDT, CDR2 YNNKEL (reference sequence). DNA for the CDR3: TGTGCCAGCAGCCAAGATCTTGTAAGGGCCTACGAGCAGTACTTC. This sequence encodes CASSQDLVRAYEQYF.

This clonotype was seen many times. The chain employs TRBV25-1 and TRBJ1-1, with D hard to call. Trimming removed 1 base from V and 1 base from J, with 4 bases in between. There are 13 residues in the CDR3. CDR1 MGHDK and CDR2 SYGVNS come from the germline V gene. CDR3 residues: CASSEWENTEAFF. In DNA, the CDR3 is TGTGCCAGCAGTGAATGGGAGAACACTGAAGCTTTCTTT. Filled out from reference TRBV25-1 and TRBJ1-1, the complete variable domain reads EADIYQTPRYLVIGTGKKITLECSQTMGHDKMYWYQQDPGMELHLIHYSYGVNSTEKGDLSSESTVSRIRTEHFPLTLESARPSHTSQYLCASSEWENTEAFFGQGTRLTVV.

This clonotype was observed at least ten times. The chain uses TRBV24-1 and TRBJ2-1, with 9 bases identical to TRBD1. This CDR3 has 17 residues. Looked up from germline, CDR1 is KGHDR and CDR2 is SFDVKD. V lost 4 bases to trimming and J lost 7 bases; unmatched junction nucleotides: 13. The CDR3 DNA follows: TGTGCCACCAGTGACTACGGACAGGGGACGTCGGGGAATGAGCAGTTCTTC. Protein: CATSDYGQGTSGNEQFF.

This clonotype came up many times. J is TRBJ2-3 and V is TRBV12-3 or TRBV12-4; perhaps TRBD2 as D (7 bases). The V end lost 3 bases, the J end lost 3 bases, and 13 bases lay between the germline ends. CDR3 length equals 15 residues. The CDR3 DNA is TGTGCCAGCAGTTTGGGCGGGGGCCCAACAGATACGCAGTATTTT. Protein: CASSLGGGPTDTQYF.

This clonotype has a count of ten or more. The V and J genes are TRBV20-1 and TRBJ2-1; D remains unclear. CDR3 length: 10 amino acids. CDR1 is DFQATT and CDR2 is SNEGSKA in the germline V gene (reference sequence). Trimming pared 3 bases from V and 5 bases from J, leaving 2 bases between. The CDR3 sequence is CSASDNEQFF. The CDR3 nucleotides are TGCAGTGCTAGCGACAATGAGCAGTTCTTC.

In its sample, this clonotype was seen many times. CDR3 amino acids: CASSLMGNPPPGELFF. Written as DNA, the CDR3 is TGTGCCAGCAGCTTAATGGGCAACCCCCCACCCGGGGAGCTGTTTTTT. This rearrangement joins TRBV7-3 to TRBJ2-2; no definite D call. V lost 1 base, J lost 6 bases, and 15 bases lay in between. Germline lookup yields CDR1 SGHTA and CDR2 FQGTGA. The length of the CDR3 is 16 residues. Filled out from reference TRBV7-3 and TRBJ2-2, the complete variable domain reads GAGVSQTPSNKVTEKGKYVELRCDPISGHTALYWYRQSLGQGPEFLIYFQGTGAADDSGLPNDRFFAVRPEGSVSTLKIQRTERGDSAVYLCASSLMGNPPPGELFFGEGSRLTVL.